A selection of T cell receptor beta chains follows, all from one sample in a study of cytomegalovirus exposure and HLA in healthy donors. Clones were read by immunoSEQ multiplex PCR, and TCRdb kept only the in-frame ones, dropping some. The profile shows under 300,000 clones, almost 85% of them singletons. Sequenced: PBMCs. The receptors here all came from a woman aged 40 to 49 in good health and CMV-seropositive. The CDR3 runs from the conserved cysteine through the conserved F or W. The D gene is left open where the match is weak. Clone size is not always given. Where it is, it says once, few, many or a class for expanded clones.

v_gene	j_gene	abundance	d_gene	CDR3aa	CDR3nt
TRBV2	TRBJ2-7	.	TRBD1	CAREGDRGDKAYEQYF	TGTGCCAGAGAGGGTGACAGGGGCGACAAGGCCTACGAGCAGTACTTC
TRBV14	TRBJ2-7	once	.	CASSQLSSSYEQYF	TGTGCCAGCAGCCAGTTATCGAGCTCCTACGAGCAGTACTTC
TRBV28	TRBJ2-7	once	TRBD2	CASTPGRLAGVTYEQYF	TGTGCCAGCACCCCGGGCAGACTAGCGGGCGTCACCTACGAGCAGTACTTC
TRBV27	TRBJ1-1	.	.	CASSFFPPNTEAFF	TGTGCCAGCAGTTTCTTCCCCCCGAACACTGAAGCTTTCTTT
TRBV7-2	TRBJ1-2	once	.	CASSVQDSRANYGYTF	TGTGCCAGCAGCGTACAGGATTCCAGAGCTAACTATGGCTACACCTTC
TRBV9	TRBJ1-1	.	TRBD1	CASSVGQGAKTEAFF	TGTGCCAGCAGCGTCGGACAGGGGGCGAAGACTGAAGCTTTCTTT
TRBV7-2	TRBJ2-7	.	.	CASSFGGPSHEQYF	TGTGCCAGCAGCTTCGGGGGACCCAGCCACGAGCAGTACTTC
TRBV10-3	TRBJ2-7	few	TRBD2	CAIRGLAGGPAEIHF	TGTGCCATCAGGGGACTAGCGGGAGGGCCAGCTGAGATACACTTC
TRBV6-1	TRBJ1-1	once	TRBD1	CASERSQGATEAFF	TGTGCCAGCGAGAGGTCACAGGGGGCCACTGAAGCTTTCTTT
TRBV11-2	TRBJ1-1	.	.	CASSARSSTEAFF	TGTGCCAGCAGCGCCCGGAGTAGCACTGAAGCTTTCTTT
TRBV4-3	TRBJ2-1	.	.	CASSLGRSSYNEQFF	TGCGCCAGCAGCCTCGGTCGCTCGTCCTACAATGAGCAGTTCTTC
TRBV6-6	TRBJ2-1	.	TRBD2	CASSLPGLVYEQFF	TGTGCCAGCAGTCTCCCGGGACTAGTGTATGAGCAGTTCTTC
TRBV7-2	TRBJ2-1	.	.	CASSLVADAYNEQFF	TGTGCCAGCAGCTTAGTGGCGGATGCCTACAATGAGCAGTTCTTC
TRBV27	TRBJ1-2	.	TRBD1	CASSTRTGKTYGYTF	TGTGCCAGCAGTACACGGACAGGAAAAACCTATGGCTACACCTTC
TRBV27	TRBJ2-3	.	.	CASSFLTLSTDTQYF	TGTGCCAGCAGTTTCCTGACACTCAGCACAGATACGCAGTATTTT
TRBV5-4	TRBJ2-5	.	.	CASNPHAGPQETQYF	TGTGCCAGCAACCCCCATGCGGGTCCTCAAGAGACCCAGTACTTC
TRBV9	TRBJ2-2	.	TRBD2	CASSPYAGGFANTGELFF	TGTGCCAGCAGCCCCTACGCGGGAGGGTTCGCGAACACCGGGGAGCTGTTTTTT
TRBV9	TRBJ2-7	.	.	CASSISWAPSYEQYF	TGTGCCAGCAGCATCTCGTGGGCCCCCTCCTACGAGCAGTACTTC
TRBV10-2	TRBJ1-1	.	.	CASSLGQNTEAFF	TGCGCCAGCAGCCTGGGACAAAACACTGAAGCTTTCTTT
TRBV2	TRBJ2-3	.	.	CASSAPSTDTQYF	TGTGCCAGCAGTGCCCCTAGCACAGATACGCAGTATTTT
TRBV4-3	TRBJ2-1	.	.	CASSQILGGGAYNEQFF	TGCGCCAGCAGCCAGATACTAGGGGGGGGCGCCTACAATGAGCAGTTCTTC
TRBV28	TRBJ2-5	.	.	CASSNNLAQYF	TGTGCCAGCAGTAACAACCTGGCCCAGTACTTC
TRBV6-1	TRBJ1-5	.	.	CASSASHKGGSNQPQHF	TGTGCCAGCAGTGCCTCTCACAAAGGAGGAAGCAATCAGCCCCAGCATTTT
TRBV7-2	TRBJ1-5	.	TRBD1	CASSSGTVSQPQHF	TGTGCCAGCAGCTCCGGGACAGTAAGTCAGCCCCAGCATTTT
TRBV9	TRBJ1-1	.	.	CASSTTATNTEAFF	TGTGCCAGCAGCACGACAGCTACGAACACTGAAGCTTTCTTT
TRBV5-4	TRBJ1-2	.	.	CASSLVGTEGYTF	TGTGCCAGCAGCTTGGTAGGCACGGAGGGCTACACCTTC
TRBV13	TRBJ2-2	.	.	CASTDINTGELFF	TGTGCCAGCACGGACATTAACACCGGGGAGCTGTTTTTT
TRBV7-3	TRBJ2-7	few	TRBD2	CASSELAGDSYEQYF	TGTGCCAGCAGCGAGCTAGCGGGAGACTCCTACGAGCAGTACTTC
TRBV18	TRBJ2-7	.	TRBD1	CASSPATGGSYEQYF	TGTGCCAGCTCACCGGCGACAGGGGGTTCCTACGAGCAGTACTTC
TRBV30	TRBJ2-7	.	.	CAWSVIYEQYF	TGTGCCTGGAGTGTTATCTACGAGCAGTACTTC
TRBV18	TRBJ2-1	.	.	CASSPAVDNEQFF	TGTGCCAGCTCACCAGCGGTCGACAATGAGCAGTTCTTC
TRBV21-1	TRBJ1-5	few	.	CASSNPGTGPTQPQHF	TGTGCCAGCAGCAACCCCGGGACAGGGCCAACTCAGCCCCAGCATTTT
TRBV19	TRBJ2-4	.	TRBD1	CASRYGTGIKNIQYF	TGTGCCAGTAGGTACGGGACAGGGATTAAAAACATTCAGTACTTC
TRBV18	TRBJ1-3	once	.	CASSPPGRGDTIYF	TGTGCCAGCTCACCACCCGGCCGGGGAGACACCATATATTTT
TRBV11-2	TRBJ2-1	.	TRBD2	CASSLDLLAGEVWQFF	TGTGCCAGCAGCTTAGATTTACTAGCGGGAGAGGTCTGGCAGTTCTTC
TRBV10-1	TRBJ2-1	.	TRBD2	CARGDSGNHAHEQFF	TGCGCCAGGGGAGACAGCGGGAATCACGCCCATGAGCAGTTCTTC
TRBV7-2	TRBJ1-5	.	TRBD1	CASSLGQGWGQPQHF	TGTGCCAGCAGCTTAGGACAGGGTTGGGGTCAGCCCCAGCATTTT
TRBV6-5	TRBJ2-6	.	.	CASSPTFSGANVLTF	TGTGCCAGCAGTCCGACTTTCTCTGGGGCCAACGTCCTGACTTTC
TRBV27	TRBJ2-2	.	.	CASSLSPSANTGELFF	TGTGCCAGCAGTTTATCACCTAGCGCGAACACCGGGGAGCTGTTTTTT
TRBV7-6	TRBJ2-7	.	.	CASSLDAGRAYEQYF	TGTGCCAGCAGCTTAGACGCGGGACGGGCCTACGAGCAGTACTTC
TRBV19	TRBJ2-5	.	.	CASSMTADQGTQYF	TGTGCCAGTAGCATGACCGCGGACCAGGGGACCCAGTACTTC
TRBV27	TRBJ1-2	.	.	CASSLKYSGVAGYTF	TGTGCCAGCAGTTTAAAATACTCAGGGGTTGCCGGCTACACCTTC
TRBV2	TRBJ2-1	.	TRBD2	CASSARSGSSYNEQFF	TGTGCCAGCAGTGCCAGAAGCGGGAGTTCCTACAATGAGCAGTTCTTC
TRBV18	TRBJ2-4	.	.	CASSPTWEADKNIQYF	TGTGCCAGCTCACCAACGTGGGAAGCGGACAAAAACATTCAGTACTTC
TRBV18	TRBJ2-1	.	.	CASSPGQGPNEQFF	TGTGCCAGCTCCCCAGGGCAGGGGCCTAATGAGCAGTTCTTC
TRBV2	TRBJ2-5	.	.	CASSESWARQVSKTQYF	TGTGCCAGCAGTGAATCGTGGGCCCGACAAGTTTCGAAGACCCAGTACTTC
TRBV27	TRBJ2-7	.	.	CASSLSTPLTGYEQYF	TGTGCCAGCAGTTTATCTACTCCCCTGACAGGCTACGAGCAGTACTTC
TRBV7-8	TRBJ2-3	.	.	CASSLTLTTRRADTQYF	TGTGCCAGCAGCCTTACCTTGACTACTCGGAGGGCAGATACGCAGTATTTT
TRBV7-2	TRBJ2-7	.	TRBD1	CASSLGSQGVSEQYF	TGTGCCAGCAGCTTAGGATCCCAGGGGGTAAGCGAGCAGTACTTC
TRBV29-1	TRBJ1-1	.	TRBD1	CSVSSQGVTEAFF	TGCAGCGTTTCCTCACAGGGGGTCACTGAAGCTTTCTTT
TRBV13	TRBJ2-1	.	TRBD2	CASSLRTSGDNEQFF	TGTGCCAGCAGCTTGAGGACTAGCGGGGACAATGAGCAGTTCTTC
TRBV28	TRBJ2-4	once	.	CAINRGTKNIQYF	TGTGCCATCAACCGGGGGACCAAAAACATTCAGTACTTC
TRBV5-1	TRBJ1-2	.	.	CASSHGGVGYYGYTF	TGCGCCAGCAGCCACGGTGGAGTAGGTTACTATGGCTACACCTTC
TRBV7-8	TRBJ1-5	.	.	CASSVSNQPQHF	TGTGCCAGCAGCGTGTCGAATCAGCCCCAGCATTTT